The present entry profiles one TCR beta chain with its context. V gave up 3 bases and J gave up 0 bases, with 8 bases separating them. The CDR3 contains 14 residues. Germline loops: CDR1 MDHEN, CDR2 SYDVKM. Data came from immunoSEQ multiplex PCR; TCRdb stores just in-frame clones and leaves some out. The table shows 30,000 to 40,000 clones, with less than 85% occurring only once. This sample is drawn from a study of OX40 agonist ivuxolimab in advanced cancers. This clonotype was obtained from an adult with an advanced solid tumor such as melanoma, head and neck, liver or kidney cancer. The V call is TRBV28, the J call TRBJ1-2; D uncertain. Here the sequenced sample was CD4+ or CD8+ T cells sorted from blood, taken in a trial of the OX40 agonist ivuxolimab. The CDR3 DNA follows: TGTGCCAGCAGTTTTGGGAGGGCTAACTATGGCTACACCTTC. Amino acid sequence: CASSFGRANYGYTF.